This T cell receptor beta chain was sequenced for a study of cytomegalovirus exposure and HLA in healthy donors. 60 Vbeta and 13 Jbeta primers were used in PCR. TCRdb's copy holds only in-frame clones and misses some; the assay was immunoSEQ multiplex PCR. There are 85,000 or so clones in the sample, with around 1.1% held by the top ten. CDR3 size: 13 residues. The germline V gene has CDR1 MNHNS and CDR2 SASEGT. Trimming took off 1 base at V and 9 bases at J, with 12 bases between the two ends. This chain uses TRBV6-1 with TRBJ1-1; D perhaps matches TRBD1 (5 bases). This TCR was recovered from a woman aged 25 to 39 in good health and CMV-seronegative. Sequenced sample: PBMCs. CDR3 bases: TGTGCCAGCAGTGAAGAGACAGCAAAGAAAGCTTTCTTT. Amino acid sequence: CASSEETAKKAFF.